The 31 T cell receptor beta chains below all came from one sample that was sequenced in a study of CD8 T cell repertoires and HIV-1 epitope variants. Measured with immunoSEQ multiplex PCR; TCRdb has only the in-frame clones, and not every one. The sample lists about 1,100 clones; 68% were seen once. The antigens these receptors bind are not known. The sequencing input was cultured CD8+ T cells derived from PBMCs. These receptors originate from a male donor with HIV.

Only a few counts were recorded for this clone. The chain is built from TRBV25-1 and TRBJ2-7, with TRBD1 identical over 9 bases. The CDR3 extends over 17 amino acids. Germline values: CDR1 MGHDK, CDR2 SYGVNS. Losses at the gene ends were 5 bases for V and 2 bases for J; bases not matched to a gene: 13. DNA of the CDR3: TGTGCCAGCAGTAGTGACCGATGGGACAGGGAAACCTACGAGCAGTACTTC. It codes for CASSSDRWDRETYEQYF.

The CDR3 DNA reads TGTGCCAGCAGCTTACAGGGGTTGACAGATACGCAGTATTTT. This gives the protein CASSLQGLTDTQYF. The chain uses TRBV7-2 and TRBJ2-3, with D perhaps TRBD1 (6 bases). V shed 2 bases and J shed 3 bases, with 9 bases lying between them. Germline V gene lookup returns CDR1 SGHTA and CDR2 FQGNSA. The CDR3 is 14 amino acids.

This clone was observed a few times. V and J are TRBV7-4 and TRBJ2-7, with 7 bases aligning to TRBD1. Germline-derived CDR1 and CDR2 are SGHVT and SQSDAQ. The CDR3 extends over 11 amino acids. Trimming removed 8 bases from V and 5 bases from J; junction bases left unmatched: 3. In DNA, the CDR3 is TGTGCCAGCGCAACAGGGGACGAGCAGTACTTC. Amino acids: CASATGDEQYF.

The V and J genes are TRBV19 and TRBJ2-1; possibly TRBD2 for D (6 bases). CDR3 length: 13 residues. V lost 10 bases, J lost 2 bases, and 12 bases lay in between. CDR1 LNHDA and CDR2 SQIVND come from the germline V gene (reference sequence). Written as DNA, the CDR3 is TGTGCCACCGAAACTAGCACCTACAATGAGCAGTTCTTC. Amino acid sequence: CATETSTYNEQFF.

In DNA form, the CDR3 reads TGTGCCTGGCAGGGTGTTTACGAGCAGTACTTC. Residues: CAWQGVYEQYF. This chain uses TRBV30 with TRBJ2-7; D possibly corresponds to TRBD1 (5 bases). This CDR3 region has 11 residues. Germline CDR1 GTSNPN, CDR2 SVGIG (reference sequence). With 5 bases removed from V and 4 bases from J, the gap between germline ends came to 9 bases.

The chain has TRBV5-4 and TRBJ2-3, with TRBD1 identical over 8 bases. V gave up 4 bases and J gave up 1 base; unmatched junction bases: 5. The germline CDR1 and CDR2 sequences are SGHNT and YYREEE (reference sequence). CDR3 length: 15 amino acids. The CDR3 DNA reads TGTGCCAGCAGCGTACAGGGGGGCGGCACAGATACGCAGTATTTT. It codes for CASSVQGGGTDTQYF. Full variable domain (missing parts from reference TRBV5-4 and TRBJ2-3): ETGVTQSPTHLIKTRGQQVTLRCSSQSGHNTVSWYQQALGQGPQFIFQYYREEENGRGNFPPRFSGLQFPNYSSELNVNALELDDSALYLCASSVQGGGTDTQYFGPGTRLTVL.

V usage is TRBV27 and J usage is TRBJ1-1; D is uncertain. The germline V and J ends were trimmed by 0 bases and 5 bases, with 7 bases remaining between them. Germline V lookup: CDR1 MNHEY, CDR2 SMNVEV (reference sequence). The CDR3 totals 13 residues. The CDR3 DNA follows: TGTGCCAGCAGTTTATCCTTGGTGACTGAAGCTTTCTTT. Amino acid sequence: CASSLSLVTEAFF.

The rearrangement uses TRBV28 and TRBJ1-2; D gene ambiguous. The CDR3 totals 16 residues. Germline V CDR1 and CDR2: MDHEN, SYDVKM. Trimming stripped 3 bases from V and 1 base from J, with 15 bases between. CDR3 DNA: TGTGCCAGCAGTTTGTATCCTCCAGACCTTAACTATGGCTACACCTTC. Translating gives CASSLYPPDLNYGYTF.

The rearrangement uses TRBV27 and TRBJ2-3; 9 bases map to TRBD2. The CDR3 loop spans 17 amino acids. With V trimmed by 4 bases and J by 2 bases, 10 bases remained unmatched. Germline CDR1 MNHEY, CDR2 SMNVEV (reference sequence). The CDR3 coding sequence is TGTGCCAGCAGTTCTACATCGACTAGCGGAGACACAGATACGCAGTATTTT. Protein product: CASSSTSTSGDTDTQYF.

The chain carries TRBV15 and TRBJ2-7; D unresolved. The CDR3 sequence is 13 residues long. V was pared by 0 bases and J by 6 bases, with 9 bases between. CDR1 is LNHNV and CDR2 is YYDKDF in the germline V gene (reference sequence). The CDR3 protein is CATSRDPPSEQYF. The DNA for the CDR3 is TGTGCCACCAGCAGAGATCCCCCGTCCGAGCAGTACTTC.

The chain employs TRBV28 and TRBJ2-5; 10 bases fit TRBD2. With V trimmed by 2 bases and J by 4 bases, 19 bases remained unmatched. Germline V gene lookup returns CDR1 MDHEN and CDR2 SYDVKM. The CDR3 is 20 residues long. CDR3 nucleotides: TGTGCCAGCAGTTTAACCGCTAGCGGGGGCACAGCAACTCCCCCAGAGACCCAGTACTTC. Its translation: CASSLTASGGTATPPETQYF. Full variable domain (rest looked up from reference TRBV28 and TRBJ2-5): DVKVTQSSRYLVKRTGEKVFLECVQDMDHENMFWYRQDPGLGLRLIYFSYDVKMKEKGDIPEGYSVSREKKERFSLILESASTNQTSMYLCASSLTASGGTATPPETQYFGPGTRLLVL.

The V call is TRBV2, the J call TRBJ1-3; no clear D. The CDR3 has 13 amino acids. CDR1 is SNHLY, CDR2 FYNNEI, per germline. Trimming removed 5 bases at V and 3 bases at J, with 8 bases between. This chain's CDR3 is CASSRGSGNTIYF. Here the CDR3 DNA reads TGTGCCAGCAGTCGGGGAAGTGGAAACACCATATATTTT. Filled out from reference TRBV2 and TRBJ1-3, the complete variable domain reads EPEVTQTPSHQVTQMGQEVILRCVPISNHLYFYWYRQILGQKVEFLVSFYNNEISEKSEIFDDQFSVERPDGSNFTLKIRSTKLEDSAMYFCASSRGSGNTIYFGEGSWLTVV.

The chain carries TRBV7-2 and TRBJ2-1; 14 positions agree with TRBD2. CDR3 length equals 16 residues. Germline CDR1 SGHTA, CDR2 FQGNSA. V was pared by 1 base and J by 9 bases, with 5 bases of the junction left unmatched. CDR3 DNA: TGTGCCAGCAGCTTAGATGGGACTAGCGGGGGTAGTGAGCAGTTCTTC. This sequence encodes CASSLDGTSGGSEQFF.

The chain carries TRBV19 and TRBJ2-5; D unresolved. The CDR3 runs 17 residues. CDR1 LNHDA and CDR2 SQIVND come from the germline V gene (reference sequence). V was shortened by 6 bases and J by 5 bases, with 25 bases between the two germline ends. Here the CDR3 reads CASSPGWVGPEAETQYF. CDR3 in DNA: TGTGCCAGTAGCCCCGGGTGGGTAGGTCCCGAGGCGGAGACCCAGTACTTC. The variable domain in full, with the rest retrieved from reference TRBV19 and TRBJ2-5, is DGGITQSPKYLFRKEGQNVTLSCEQNLNHDAMYWYRQDPGQGLRLIYYSQIVNDFQKGDIAEGYSVSREKKESFPLTVTSAQKNPTAFYLCASSPGWVGPEAETQYFGPGTRLLVL.

This clone has more than one count but fewer than ten. The chain recombines TRBV6-1 with TRBJ2-2, with D possibly being TRBD1 (5 bases). CDR1 MNHNS and CDR2 SASEGT come from the germline V gene. V lost 0 bases and J lost 1, with 6 bases in between. This CDR3 is built from 15 residues. The CDR3 DNA reads as TGTGCCAGCAGTGAAGCAGGGGAGAACACCGGGGAGCTGTTTTTT. It encodes CASSEAGENTGELFF.

This clone came up a few times. The J gene is TRBJ2-7, the V gene TRBV28, with 8 positions matching TRBD1. The CDR3 runs to 14 residues. Per the germline V gene, CDR1 is MDHEN and CDR2 is SYDVKM. J lost 2 bases, V lost 6 bases, and 6 bases had no gene match. The chain's CDR3 is CASSLQGAAYEQYF. The CDR3 region has the DNA TGTGCCAGCAGCCTTCAGGGGGCGGCCTACGAGCAGTACTTC.

The V and J genes are TRBV5-8 and TRBJ2-2; no clear D. The CDR3 runs 12 residues. V was shortened by 0 bases and J by 8 bases, with 5 bases between the two germline ends. Germline assignment: CDR1 SGHTS and CDR2 YDEGEE. The CDR3 DNA is TGTGCCAGCAGCTTGGCCTGGGGGGAGCTGTTTTTT. Translation: CASSLAWGELFF.

The rearrangement links TRBV6-5 to TRBJ1-1; 10 bases fit TRBD1. This CDR3 comprises 15 residues. Germline loops: CDR1 MNHEY, CDR2 SVGAGI. Trimming removed 5 bases from V and 2 bases from J; junction bases left unmatched: 5. CDR3 coding DNA: TGTGCCAGCAGTCGGGGGACAGGGGCTAACACTGAAGCTTTCTTT. Residues: CASSRGTGANTEAFF.

This clone appeared once. The chain links TRBV5-1 to TRBJ2-1; 12 bases match TRBD2. The CDR3 sequence is 15 residues long. Germline CDR1 is SGHRS and CDR2 is YFSETQ. V shed 1 base, J shed 8 bases, and the junction held 4 bases outside the gene matches. As DNA, the CDR3 is TGCGCCAGCAGCTTGACTAGCGGGAGGAAGGATGAGCAGTTCTTC. Translated: CASSLTSGRKDEQFF.

In this sample, this clone turned up a few times. The gene calls are TRBV27 and TRBJ1-2; tentative D call: TRBD1 (5 bases). CDR1 is MNHEY, CDR2 SMNVEV, per germline (reference sequence). Between the trimmed V and J ends, which lost 0 bases and 5 bases, there was a span of 13 bases. CDR3 length: 15 residues. CDR3 amino acids: CASSLSPRDQYGYTF. The CDR3 bases are TGTGCCAGCAGTTTATCACCCAGGGACCAATATGGCTACACCTTC.

This chain uses TRBV7-9 with TRBJ1-5; D gene uncertain. The CDR3 spans 14 residues. The V end was cut by 5 bases, the J end by 0 bases, with 8 bases between. Germline V gene data show CDR1 as SEHNR and CDR2 as FQNEAQ (reference sequence). Written as DNA, the CDR3 is TGTGCCAGCAGCCCGAGCTATAGCAATCAGCCCCAGCATTTT. Amino acids: CASSPSYSNQPQHF.

V usage is TRBV2 and J usage is TRBJ1-5; D is unresolved. V lost 7 bases, J lost 0 bases, and 10 bases lay in between. Germline assignment: CDR1 SNHLY and CDR2 FYNNEI. This CDR3 contains 14 residues. The CDR3 reads CASKAPYSNQPQHF. The CDR3 DNA reads as TGTGCCAGCAAGGCGCCCTATAGCAATCAGCCCCAGCATTTT.

This chain links TRBV6-4 with TRBJ2-3, with TRBD1 identical over 7 bases. The CDR3 is 14 amino acids. Germline values: CDR1 MRHNA, CDR2 SNTAGT. Trimming at V came to 3 bases and at J to 4 bases, leaving 4 bases not matched to a gene. The CDR3 coding sequence is TGTGCCAGCAGTGAAGAGGGGGCGGCAGATACGCAGTATTTT. This sequence encodes CASSEEGAADTQYF.

This clone qualifies as large (0.1 to 1%). This chain uses TRBV25-1 with TRBJ2-2; TRBD1 matches 7 bases. With V trimmed by 3 bases and J by 4 bases, 2 bases remained unmatched. Germline V gene data show CDR1 as MGHDK and CDR2 as SYGVNS. There are 14 residues in the CDR3. The CDR3 DNA is TGTGCCAGCAGTGACGGGACAGCCACCGGGGAGCTGTTTTTT. Translating gives CASSDGTATGELFF.

The chain has TRBV19 and TRBJ2-3, with D unresolved. Germline V gives CDR1 LNHDA, CDR2 SQIVND (reference sequence). The length of the CDR3 is 13 residues. Trimming took off 3 bases at V and 0 bases at J, with 4 bases between the two ends. CDR3 in amino acids: CASSIDSTDTQYF. The CDR3 coding sequence is TGTGCCAGTAGTATTGATAGCACAGATACGCAGTATTTT.

This clone was counted a few times. The chain is built from TRBV5-1 and TRBJ2-1; 7 positions agree with TRBD2. V dropped 3 bases and J dropped 0; count of bases not matched to a gene: 3. Germline V gene data show CDR1 as SGHRS and CDR2 as YFSETQ. The CDR3 length is 15 residues. CDR3 DNA: TGCGCCAGCAGCTGGGAGCGGGGCTCCTACAATGAGCAGTTCTTC. This codes for CASSWERGSYNEQFF.

This rearrangement joins TRBV9 to TRBJ1-2; the match to TRBD1 covers 7 bases. This CDR3 region has 15 residues. Trimming took 6 bases from V and 5 from J; bases not matched to a gene: 13. The germline gives CDR1 SGDLS, CDR2 YYNGEE. The CDR3 is CASTREGARGYGYTF. CDR3 sequence (DNA): TGTGCCAGCACGAGGGAGGGGGCCAGGGGTTATGGCTACACCTTC.

This clone was counted a single time. The V call is TRBV21-1, the J call TRBJ2-7; the table assigns TRBD1, which was not confirmed against the DNA. TRBV21-1 is a known pseudogene. CDR3 length: 20 amino acids. The DNA for the CDR3 is TGTGCCAGCAGCAAAGCTTTGGCTTTAGGTGGGACAGGGGCCCACTACGAGCAGTACTTC. Its translation: CASSKALALGGTGAHYEQYF.

This clone was found a few times. The chain joins TRBV7-7 to TRBJ2-5, with D perhaps matching TRBD1 or TRBD2 (7 bases each). The CDR3 is 15 amino acids. CDR1 is SSHAT and CDR2 is FNYEAQ in the germline V gene (reference sequence). The V and J ends lost 5 bases and 2 bases respectively, with 15 bases between them. The DNA of the CDR3 is TGTGCCAGCAGCCAGGGGGGGGCTGTACAAGAGACCCAGTACTTC. Amino acid sequence: CASSQGGAVQETQYF.

This rearrangement joins TRBV6-1 to TRBJ2-7, with a weak D call TRBD1 (5 bases). The CDR3 extends over 16 amino acids. In germline, CDR1 is MNHNS, CDR2 SASEGT. V was clipped by 2 bases and J by 3 bases, with 17 bases between them. CDR3 in amino acids: CASSEPDSRAGYEQYF. The DNA for the CDR3 is TGTGCCAGCAGTGAACCTGACAGCCGGGCCGGCTACGAGCAGTACTTC.

The chain links TRBV28 to TRBJ2-7; tentatively, D is TRBD2 (5 bases). V lost 3 bases to trimming and J lost 6 bases, with 12 bases between them. Germline V lookup: CDR1 MDHEN, CDR2 SYDVKM. The CDR3 spans 13 residues. As DNA, the CDR3 is TGTGCCAGCAGTTTCACCGGGAACCTCGAGCAGTACTTC. Protein: CASSFTGNLEQYF.